A selection of T cell receptor beta chains follows, all from one sample in a study of shared clonotypes between healthy human individuals. This table comes from immunoSEQ multiplex PCR, and its TCRdb copy is limited to in-frame clones, with some not included. The sample contains about 750,000 clones, nearly 95% of which appear only once. Material for sequencing was naive CD8+ T cells sorted from blood. All receptors come from a man aged 25-45 years in good health. Both conserved end residues are part of each CDR3. D genes are given only for firm matches. Part of the rows lack a size; the others show once, few, many or a class for expanded clones.

d_gene	v_gene	j_gene	abundance	CDR3aa	CDR3nt
NA	TRBV28	TRBJ1-4	NA	CASSSYRSRIATNEKLFF	TGTGCCAGCAGTTCCTACAGGTCTAGGATAGCAACTAATGAAAAACTGTTTTTT
NA	TRBV7-9	TRBJ2-7	NA	CASSLAGGAYEQYF	TGTGCCAGCAGCTTAGCGGGAGGAGCCTACGAGCAGTACTTC
NA	TRBV12-2	TRBJ2-7	NA	CASRLASGTPVRYEQYF	TGTGCAAGTCGCTTAGCTTCCGGGACACCGGTTCGCTACGAGCAGTACTTC
NA	TRBV28	TRBJ2-2	once	CASSLLPGAGGDTGELFF	TGTGCCAGCAGTCTACTCCCCGGGGCCGGGGGTGACACCGGGGAGCTGTTTTTT
NA	TRBV21-1	TRBJ2-2	NA	CASSKGMNCRGLAGVTGELFF	TGTGCCAGCAGCAAAGGAATGAATTGTAGGGGACTAGCGGGAGTTACCGGGGAGCTGTTTTTT
NA	TRBV25-1	TRBJ2-1	NA	CASSGKLEKIYNEQFF	TGTGCCAGCAGTGGTAAACTAGAAAAAATCTACAATGAGCAGTTCTTC
NA	TRBV4-1	TRBJ2-3	once	CASSQGETGGTDTQYF	TGCGCCAGCAGCCAGGGAGAGACGGGGGGCACAGATACGCAGTATTTT
TRBD2	TRBV27	TRBJ2-1	NA	CASTTRGGRDYNRGYNEQFF	TGTGCCAGTACAACGCGGGGGGGGCGGGATTACAATAGGGGATACAATGAGCAGTTCTTC
NA	TRBV27	TRBJ2-3	NA	CASGRPDTQYF	TGTGCCAGCGGGCGGCCAGATACGCAGTATTTT
NA	TRBV27	TRBJ2-7	NA	CASSVRVTYEQYF	TGTGCCAGCAGTGTTAGGGTTACCTACGAGCAGTACTTC
TRBD2	TRBV7-2	TRBJ2-2	NA	CASSPLGGSTGELFF	TGTGCCAGCAGCCCCCTGGGCGGGAGCACCGGGGAGCTGTTTTTT
TRBD1	TRBV6-1	TRBJ2-7	NA	CASSETGGSGYEQYF	TGTGCCAGCAGTGAAACAGGGGGCTCGGGTTACGAGCAGTACTTC
NA	TRBV10-1	TRBJ1-5	NA	CASSGPPPWSLYPQHF	TGCGCCAGCAGCGGTCCTCCACCTTGGAGCCTGTATCCCCAGCATTTT
NA	TRBV10-3	TRBJ1-2	NA	CAISEVGGNYGYTF	TGTGCCATCAGTGAAGTCGGCGGCAACTATGGCTACACCTTC
TRBD1	TRBV28	TRBJ2-7	few	CASSRDRVSYEQYF	TGTGCCAGCAGTAGGGACAGGGTTTCCTACGAGCAGTACTTC
TRBD2	TRBV9	TRBJ2-1	NA	CASSVWASGDNEQFF	TGTGCCAGCAGCGTATGGGCTAGCGGGGACAATGAGCAGTTCTTC